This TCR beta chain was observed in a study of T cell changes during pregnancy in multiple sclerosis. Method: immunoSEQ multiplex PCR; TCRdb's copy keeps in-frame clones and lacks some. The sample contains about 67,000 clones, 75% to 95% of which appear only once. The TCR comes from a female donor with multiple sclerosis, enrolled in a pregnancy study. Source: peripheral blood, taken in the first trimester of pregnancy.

CDR3 protein: CAISEPGLDTQYF. As DNA, the CDR3 is TGTGCCATCAGTGAGCCAGGGCTAGATACGCAGTATTTT. This chain joins TRBV10-3 and TRBJ2-3; D may be TRBD1 (5 bases). CDR1 is ENHRY and CDR2 is SYGVKD in the germline V gene. The CDR3 covers 13 residues. Trimming took off 2 bases at V and 5 bases at J, with 8 bases between the two ends.